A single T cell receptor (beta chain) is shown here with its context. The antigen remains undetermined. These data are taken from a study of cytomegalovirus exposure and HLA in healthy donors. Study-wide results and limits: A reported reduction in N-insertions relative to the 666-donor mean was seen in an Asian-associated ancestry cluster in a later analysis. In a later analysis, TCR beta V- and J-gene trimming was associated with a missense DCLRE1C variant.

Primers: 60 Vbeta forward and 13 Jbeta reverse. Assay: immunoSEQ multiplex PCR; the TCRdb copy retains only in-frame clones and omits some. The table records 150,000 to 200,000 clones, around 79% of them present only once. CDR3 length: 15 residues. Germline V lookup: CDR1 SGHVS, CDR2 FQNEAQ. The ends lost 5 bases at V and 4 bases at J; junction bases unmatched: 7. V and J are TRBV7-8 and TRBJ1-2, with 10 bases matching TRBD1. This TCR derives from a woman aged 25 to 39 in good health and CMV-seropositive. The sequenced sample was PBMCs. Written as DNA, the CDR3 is TGTGCCAGCAGCCTCCGGGACAGGGGCCTCTATGGCTACACCTTC. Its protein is CASSLRDRGLYGYTF.